This is a list of T cell receptor beta chains from one sample in a study of blood T cell repertoires in COVID-19. Repertoires were generated with immunoSEQ multiplex PCR, while TCRdb's copy carries only in-frame clones and drops some. Among around 200,000 clones listed, roughly nine tenths were seen once. Sequenced sample: peripheral blood. All receptors come from a man between 65 and 85 years old with active or convalescent COVID-19. Both conserved end residues are part of each CDR3. The D gene is left open where the match is weak. For some rows the clone size is stated as once, few or many, or as a class when expanded; others skip it.

CDR3: CASREGRGQPQHF; DNA: TGTGCCAGCAGGGAAGGCAGGGGTCAGCCCCAGCATTTT; D: -; J: TRBJ1-5; V: TRBV2; size: -
CDR3: CASSLAGAETQYF; DNA: TGTGCCAGCAGCTTAGCAGGGGCAGAGACCCAGTACTTC; D: -; J: TRBJ2-5; V: TRBV11-2; size: -
CDR3: CASSLDWDRALGGYTF; DNA: TGTGCCAGCAGCTTAGATTGGGACAGGGCCCTGGGGGGCTACACCTTC; D: TRBD1; J: TRBJ1-2; V: TRBV7-9; size: -
CDR3: CASSDLGASGGNEQFF; DNA: TGTGCCAGCAGTGACCTCGGAGCTAGCGGGGGAAATGAGCAGTTCTTC; D: TRBD2; J: TRBJ2-1; V: TRBV6-4; size: -
CDR3: CASSKQGNTEAFF; DNA: TGTGCCAGCTCAAAGCAGGGGAACACTGAAGCTTTCTTT; D: -; J: TRBJ1-1; V: TRBV18; size: -
CDR3: CASSSRLAESSTDTQYF; DNA: TGTGCCAGCAGCTCGAGACTAGCGGAGAGTAGCACAGATACGCAGTATTTT; D: TRBD2; J: TRBJ2-3; V: TRBV5-4; size: once
CDR3: CASSPHRGEYGYTF; DNA: TGCGCCAGCAGCCCCCACAGGGGTGAATATGGCTACACCTTC; D: TRBD1; J: TRBJ1-2; V: TRBV4-3; size: -
CDR3: CASRRRAEGNEQFF; DNA: TGTGCCAGCAGGAGGAGAGCGGAGGGCAATGAGCAGTTCTTC; D: -; J: TRBJ2-1; V: TRBV2; size: -
CDR3: CASSEALSRGALGYTF; DNA: TGTGCCAGCAGTGAAGCGCTAAGTAGGGGTGCCTTGGGCTACACCTTC; D: -; J: TRBJ1-2; V: TRBV6-1; size: once
CDR3: CASSPRQGDTEAFF; DNA: TGTGCCAGCTCACCAAGACAGGGAGATACTGAAGCTTTCTTT; D: TRBD1; J: TRBJ1-1; V: TRBV18; size: once
CDR3: CASSRGLAGWGETQYF; DNA: TGTGCCAGCAGTCGAGGACTAGCGGGATGGGGAGAGACCCAGTACTTC; D: TRBD2; J: TRBJ2-5; V: TRBV7-6; size: few
CDR3: CASSQLHRTTYNEQFF; DNA: TGTGCCAGCAGCCAACTCCACCGAACTACCTACAATGAGCAGTTCTTC; D: -; J: TRBJ2-1; V: TRBV14; size: -
CDR3: CASSPPSGRANNEQFF; DNA: TGTGCCAGCTCACCTCCTAGCGGGAGGGCCAACAATGAGCAGTTCTTC; D: TRBD2; J: TRBJ2-1; V: TRBV18; size: -
CDR3: CASRTGTSRTYEQYF; DNA: TGTGCCAGCAGGACCGGGACTAGCCGAACCTACGAGCAGTACTTC; D: TRBD2; J: TRBJ2-7; V: TRBV6-5; size: -
CDR3: CATSDLGGSRDNEQFF; DNA: TGTGCCACCAGTGATTTAGGAGGGAGTCGAGACAATGAGCAGTTCTTC; D: -; J: TRBJ2-1; V: TRBV24-1; size: -
CDR3: CASSSGLAGANEQFF; DNA: TGCGCCAGCAGCTCGGGACTAGCGGGAGCCAATGAGCAGTTCTTC; D: TRBD2; J: TRBJ2-1; V: TRBV5-1; size: -
CDR3: CASSLAGAASYEQYF; DNA: TGTGCCAGCAGCTTAGCGGGAGCTGCTTCCTACGAGCAGTACTTC; D: -; J: TRBJ2-7; V: TRBV7-9; size: few
CDR3: CASSYLGVTNTEAFF; DNA: TGTGCCAGCAGTTACCTAGGGGTTACGAACACTGAAGCTTTCTTT; D: -; J: TRBJ1-1; V: TRBV6-5; size: -
CDR3: CASSLWRGANGYTF; DNA: TGTGCCAGCAGCTTGTGGCGGGGGGCGAATGGCTACACCTTC; D: -; J: TRBJ1-2; V: TRBV5-6; size: -
CDR3: CASSLPAVSGGTYEQYF; DNA: TGTGCCAGCAGCTTACCCGCGGTTAGCGGGGGGACCTACGAGCAGTACTTC; D: TRBD2; J: TRBJ2-7; V: TRBV7-8; size: -
CDR3: CAGSGGLNTEAFF; DNA: TGTGCCGGTTCGGGGGGGCTGAACACTGAAGCTTTCTTT; D: -; J: TRBJ1-1; V: TRBV18; size: -
CDR3: CASSLAVGLGTEAFF; DNA: TGTGCCAGCAGCTTAGCGGTGGGGCTCGGCACTGAAGCTTTCTTT; D: -; J: TRBJ1-1; V: TRBV7-6; size: -
CDR3: CASSPRQGTLGYTF; DNA: TGTGCCAGCAGCCCCCGACAGGGGACCCTGGGCTACACCTTC; D: TRBD1; J: TRBJ1-2; V: TRBV7-2; size: -
CDR3: CASSLSTGLTHF; DNA: TGTGCCAGCAGTCTCTCGACAGGGCTAACGCATTTT; D: TRBD1; J: TRBJ1-5; V: TRBV6-2/TRBV6-3; size: once
CDR3: CASSLRGQVTSYNEQFF; DNA: TGTGCCAGCAGCTTAAGGGGACAGGTGACCTCCTACAATGAGCAGTTCTTC; D: TRBD1; J: TRBJ2-1; V: TRBV7-3; size: -
CDR3: CASSLEAGNGYTF; DNA: TGTGCCAGCAGCTTAGAGGCGGGGAATGGCTACACCTTC; D: -; J: TRBJ1-2; V: TRBV7-9; size: -
CDR3: CASSLVLDTHGNTEAFF; DNA: TGTGCCAGCAGCTTAGTCCTGGACACACACGGGAACACTGAAGCTTTCTTT; D: -; J: TRBJ1-1; V: TRBV7-8; size: -
CDR3: CASSKRMRASTGDSNQPQHF; DNA: TGTGCCAGCAGCAAACGAATGCGGGCCTCCACAGGGGATAGCAATCAGCCCCAGCATTTT; D: -; J: TRBJ1-5; V: TRBV21-1; size: -
CDR3: CASSPFTEAGEYTNTGELFF; DNA: TGTGCCAGCAGCCCCTTTACCGAGGCCGGGGAATACACGAACACCGGGGAGCTGTTTTTT; D: -; J: TRBJ2-2; V: TRBV14; size: -
CDR3: CASSYGGESYEQYF; DNA: TGTGCCAGCAGTTACGGGGGGGAGTCCTACGAGCAGTACTTC; D: TRBD2; J: TRBJ2-7; V: TRBV6-5; size: -
CDR3: CASRGTGDGSNYGYTF; DNA: TGTGCCAGCAGAGGGACAGGGGATGGGTCTAACTATGGCTACACCTTC; D: TRBD1; J: TRBJ1-2; V: TRBV6-6; size: -
CDR3: CASSTPGYGYTF; DNA: TGTGCCAGTAGTACCCCAGGATATGGCTACACCTTC; D: -; J: TRBJ1-2; V: TRBV19; size: -
CDR3: CAWRGQGKTGTGELFF; DNA: TGTGCCTGGAGAGGGCAGGGCAAAACAGGCACCGGGGAGCTGTTTTTT; D: -; J: TRBJ2-2; V: TRBV30; size: -
CDR3: CASSDPKKGGNTEAFF; DNA: TGTGCCAGCAGTGATCCCAAGAAAGGGGGGAACACTGAAGCTTTCTTT; D: -; J: TRBJ1-1; V: TRBV25-1; size: -
CDR3: CASSPTGDGYGYTF; DNA: TGTGCCAGCTCGCCGACAGGAGACGGTTATGGCTACACCTTC; D: -; J: TRBJ1-2; V: TRBV18; size: -
CDR3: CASRPDWGTGTSSGNTIYF; DNA: TGCGCCAGCAGACCAGACTGGGGGACAGGGACGAGCTCTGGAAACACCATATATTTT; D: TRBD1; J: TRBJ1-3; V: TRBV10-2; size: -
CDR3: CASSALIGQIPGELFF; DNA: TGTGCCAGCAGCGCCCTTATAGGACAGATCCCCGGGGAGCTGTTTTTT; D: -; J: TRBJ2-2; V: TRBV7-9; size: -
CDR3: CASSAWGETGNTIYF; DNA: TGTGCCAGCAGCGCCTGGGGGGAGACTGGAAACACCATATATTTT; D: -; J: TRBJ1-3; V: TRBV9; size: -
CDR3: CASSPDSHYGYTF; DNA: TGTGCCAGCAGCCCCGACAGCCACTATGGCTACACCTTC; D: -; J: TRBJ1-2; V: TRBV11-2; size: once
CDR3: CASSPQGEAFF; DNA: TGTGCCAGCTCTCCTCAGGGGGAAGCTTTCTTT; D: -; J: TRBJ1-1; V: TRBV18; size: -
CDR3: CATSDISGRGETQYF; DNA: TGTGCCACCAGTGATATTAGCGGGAGGGGGGAGACCCAGTACTTC; D: TRBD2; J: TRBJ2-5; V: TRBV24-1; size: -
CDR3: CASSRTGGGYTF; DNA: TGTGCCAGCAGTCGGACAGGTGGCGGCTACACCTTC; D: TRBD1; J: TRBJ1-2; V: TRBV5-5; size: few
CDR3: CASSQGRGRGGTEAFF; DNA: TGTGCCAGCAGCCAGGGACGGGGCAGGGGCGGCACTGAAGCTTTCTTT; D: -; J: TRBJ1-1; V: TRBV3-1/TRBV3-2; size: -
CDR3: CASSYGGLALYNEQFF; DNA: TGTGCCAGCAGTTACGGGGGACTAGCGCTTTACAATGAGCAGTTCTTC; D: TRBD2; J: TRBJ2-1; V: TRBV6-5; size: -
CDR3: CASSQGLAGTDTQYF; DNA: TGCGCCAGCAGCCAAGGACTAGCGGGCACAGATACGCAGTATTTT; D: TRBD2; J: TRBJ2-3; V: TRBV4-1; size: -
CDR3: CASSLVQGRYNEQFF; DNA: TGTGCCAGCAGCTTAGTACAGGGGCGATACAATGAGCAGTTCTTC; D: TRBD1; J: TRBJ2-1; V: TRBV7-2; size: once
CDR3: CASSFQALSYEQYF; DNA: TGTGCCAGCAGTTTCCAGGCCCTCTCCTACGAGCAGTACTTC; D: -; J: TRBJ2-7; V: TRBV27; size: few
CDR3: CASSLILSGELFF; DNA: TGTGCCAGCAGCTTAATTCTATCCGGGGAGCTGTTTTTT; D: -; J: TRBJ2-2; V: TRBV7-3; size: -
CDR3: CASSEGLGQGSSEQFF; DNA: TGTGCCAGCAGTGAAGGCCTGGGACAGGGCTCATCTGAGCAGTTCTTC; D: TRBD1; J: TRBJ2-1; V: TRBV2; size: -
CDR3: CATSDGASGRYEQYF; DNA: TGTGCCACCAGTGATGGGGCTAGCGGTCGCTACGAGCAGTACTTC; D: TRBD2; J: TRBJ2-7; V: TRBV24-1; size: -
CDR3: CASSVIPNTIYF; DNA: TGTGCCAGCAGCGTAATTCCGAACACCATATATTTT; D: -; J: TRBJ1-3; V: TRBV5-6; size: -
CDR3: CASSLGQLNSPLHF; DNA: TGTGCCAGCAGTTTGGGACAGCTTAATTCACCCCTCCACTTT; D: TRBD1; J: TRBJ1-6; V: TRBV27; size: -
CDR3: CASSLKGGGTEAFF; DNA: TGTGCCAGCAGCTTAAAGGGGGGAGGGACTGAAGCTTTCTTT; D: -; J: TRBJ1-1; V: TRBV7-2; size: -
CDR3: CASSRGYTEAFF; DNA: TGTGCCAGCAGTAGGGGGTACACTGAAGCTTTCTTT; D: -; J: TRBJ1-1; V: TRBV6-2/TRBV6-3; size: -
CDR3: CASSFSDRAANSPLHF; DNA: TGTGCCAGCAGTTTCTCCGACAGGGCAGCTAATTCACCCCTCCACTTT; D: TRBD1; J: TRBJ1-6; V: TRBV6-2/TRBV6-3; size: -
CDR3: CASSPNQREFNEQFF; DNA: TGTGCCAGCAGCCCGAATCAGCGGGAGTTCAATGAGCAGTTCTTC; D: TRBD2; J: TRBJ2-1; V: TRBV7-2; size: -
CDR3: CAGGASQGNQPQHF; DNA: TGTGCCGGGGGGGCCTCCCAGGGGAATCAGCCCCAGCATTTT; D: -; J: TRBJ1-5; V: TRBV28; size: -
CDR3: CASSSSGTGGPYNEQFF; DNA: TGTGCCAGCAGTTCCTCCGGGACAGGGGGCCCTTACAATGAGCAGTTCTTC; D: TRBD1; J: TRBJ2-1; V: TRBV27; size: -
CDR3: CASSAGTGGYQPQHF; DNA: TGTGCCAGTAGTGCGGGGACAGGGGGTTATCAGCCCCAGCATTTT; D: TRBD1; J: TRBJ1-5; V: TRBV19; size: once